This is a list of T cell receptor beta chains from one sample in a study of blood T cell repertoires in COVID-19. Some clones are missing from TCRdb's copy, which holds only in-frame ones; the method was immunoSEQ multiplex PCR. The table includes over 90,000 clones, roughly 92% detected once. Sequencing was done on a sample of peripheral blood. These receptors came from a woman in her forties or fifties with COVID-19, enrolled during active disease. The CDR3 runs from the conserved cysteine through the conserved F or W. D genes are given only for firm matches. Expanded clones get a size class; other rows say once, few or many, or leave the size out.

- TRBJ2-3 TRBV2 TRBD2 CASKPGLVSPDTQYF TGTGCCAGTAAACCGGGACTAGTATCCCCAGATACGCAGTATTTT
- TRBJ2-1 TRBV27 - CASSFSRERQFF TGTGCCAGCAGTTTTTCCCGGGAGAGGCAGTTCTTC
once TRBJ2-1 TRBV19 - CASSIPPEAVGRGNEQFF TGTGCCAGTAGTATACCCCCTGAGGCGGTGGGGCGGGGTAATGAGCAGTTCTTC
- TRBJ2-7 TRBV7-9 TRBD2 CASSSTSGVDEQYF TGTGCCAGCAGCTCGACTAGCGGGGTCGACGAGCAGTACTTC
- TRBJ1-1 TRBV5-4 - CASSLVRRARLGTEAFF TGTGCCAGCAGCTTAGTACGGAGGGCTCGGTTGGGCACTGAAGCTTTCTTT
- TRBJ1-1 TRBV19 TRBD1 CASRRTGVETEAFF TGTGCCAGTAGACGAACAGGGGTAGAGACTGAAGCTTTCTTT
- TRBJ1-3 TRBV14 - CASSLGQGNTIYF TGTGCCAGCAGCCTCGGACAGGGAAACACCATATATTTT
- TRBJ1-6 TRBV30 - CAWSTNPGSRNSPLHF TGTGCCTGGAGTACAAACCCCGGGTCCCGAAATTCACCCCTCCACTTT
- TRBJ1-4 TRBV10-3 TRBD1 CAISGTGPEKLFF TGTGCCATCAGCGGGACAGGGCCTGAAAAACTGTTTTTT
- TRBJ2-2 TRBV2 - CASKVGVSNTGELFF TGTGCCAGCAAAGTAGGGGTCTCGAACACCGGGGAGCTGTTTTTT
- TRBJ1-5 TRBV24-1 - CATSDSGSQPQHF TGTGCCACCAGTGATTCAGGGTCTCAGCCCCAGCATTTT
- TRBJ1-2 TRBV4-3 TRBD1 CASSPGVQGSYGYTF TGCGCCAGCAGCCCGGGGGTACAGGGGTCCTATGGCTACACCTTC
- TRBJ2-3 TRBV2 TRBD2 CASKGLAGADTQYF TGTGCCAGCAAGGGACTAGCGGGGGCAGATACGCAGTATTTT
- TRBJ2-7 TRBV14 - CASSGGRKQYF TGTGCCAGCAGCGGTGGGAGAAAGCAGTACTTC
- TRBJ2-1 TRBV11-3 TRBD2 CASSPRSPGGEQFF TGTGCCAGCAGCCCTAGGTCACCGGGGGGTGAGCAGTTCTTC
- TRBJ1-1 TRBV11-3 - CASSPPTGHPLNTEAFF TGTGCCAGCAGCCCGCCTACGGGACACCCCTTGAACACTGAAGCTTTCTTT
- TRBJ2-1 TRBV4-3 - CASSQELNRINEQFF TGCGCCAGCAGCCAAGAATTGAACAGGATAAATGAGCAGTTCTTC
- TRBJ1-5 TRBV18 TRBD1 CASSPRGISNQPQHF TGTGCCAGCTCACCCAGGGGGATTAGCAATCAGCCCCAGCATTTT
- TRBJ2-2 TRBV19 - CASSIGHSNTGELFF TGTGCCAGTAGTATCGGACATTCGAACACCGGGGAGCTGTTTTTT
- TRBJ2-1 TRBV2 TRBD2 CASRATSGGRNEQFF TGTGCCAGCAGGGCTACTAGCGGGGGGCGAAATGAGCAGTTCTTC
- TRBJ1-4 TRBV5-4 - CASSLEGVKNEKLFF TGTGCCAGCAGCTTGGAGGGGGTGAAGAATGAAAAACTGTTTTTT
- TRBJ2-5 TRBV6-1 TRBD2 CASSEGLLAGVSVETQYF TGTGCCAGCAGTGAGGGGCTCTTAGCGGGGGTTTCGGTAGAGACCCAGTACTTC
- TRBJ1-2 TRBV6-1 TRBD1 CASSEAGQGSYGYTF TGTGCCAGCAGTGAAGCGGGACAGGGAAGCTATGGCTACACCTTC
- TRBJ2-1 TRBV10-1 TRBD2 CASRLAGGDNEQFF TGCGCCAGCCGTTTAGCGGGGGGCGACAATGAGCAGTTCTTC
- TRBJ2-3 TRBV5-1 - CASSQHSGQGDTQYF TGCGCCAGCAGCCAGCATAGCGGTCAAGGAGATACGCAGTATTTT
- TRBJ1-5 TRBV29-1 - CSVEDLAGTKNF TGCAGCGTTGAAGATTTGGCCGGGACAAAGAATTTT
- TRBJ1-1 TRBV9 TRBD1 CASSAGPGQGMGRTEAFF TGTGCCAGCAGCGCAGGGCCGGGACAGGGAATGGGGAGGACTGAAGCTTTCTTT
- TRBJ1-5 TRBV19 - CASLPQDSLYSNQPQHF TGTGCCAGTCTTCCGCAGGACAGCCTTTATAGCAATCAGCCCCAGCATTTT
- TRBJ1-5 TRBV6-5 - CASSPGGASNQPQHF TGTGCCAGCAGTCCCGGGGGGGCAAGCAATCAGCCCCAGCATTTT
- TRBJ2-3 TRBV9 - CASSVTLSTDTQYF TGTGCCAGCAGCGTAACATTATCCACAGATACGCAGTATTTT
- TRBJ1-1 TRBV4-3 - CASSQDGGVEAFF TGCGCCAGCAGCCAAGATGGGGGGGTTGAAGCTTTCTTT
few TRBJ2-2 TRBV12-5 TRBD2 CASGQRGGATGELFF TGTGCTAGTGGGCAGCGGGGGGGCGCCACCGGGGAGCTGTTTTTT
- TRBJ1-2 TRBV4-1 TRBD1 CASSHPDRGYGYTF TGCGCCAGCAGCCACCCCGACAGGGGCTATGGCTACACCTTC
- TRBJ1-2 TRBV19 TRBD1 CASSISRTGVSYGYTF TGTGCCAGTAGTATTTCTAGGACAGGGGTGAGCTATGGCTACACCTTC
- TRBJ2-1 TRBV21-1 - CASSKSEERGGRGSYNEQFF TGTGCCAGCAGCAAATCAGAGGAGCGGGGGGGCCGCGGCTCCTACAATGAGCAGTTCTTC
- TRBJ2-1 TRBV6-5 - CASSRTTRSYNEQFF TGTGCCAGCAGTCGGACTACCCGGTCCTACAATGAGCAGTTCTTC
once TRBJ2-1 TRBV6-5 - CASSTRVGFNEQFF TGTGCCAGCAGTACCAGGGTAGGGTTTAATGAGCAGTTCTTC
- TRBJ1-2 TRBV7-2 - CASSLIRGAGGYTF TGTGCCAGCAGCTTAATTCGGGGGGCGGGTGGCTACACCTTC
- TRBJ2-1 TRBV3-1/TRBV3-2 - CASRSAGRGYNEQFF TGTGCCAGCCGAAGCGCGGGGCGGGGATACAATGAGCAGTTCTTC
- TRBJ2-3 TRBV7-2 - CASSLAHKFTDTQYF TGTGCCAGCAGCTTAGCGCACAAGTTCACAGATACGCAGTATTTT
- TRBJ1-4 TRBV14 TRBD1 CASSQDPGQGNEKLFF TGTGCCAGCAGCCAAGATCCGGGACAGGGAAACGAAAAACTGTTTTTT
- TRBJ1-1 TRBV11-3 - CASSLDSSGLNTEAFF TGTGCCAGCAGCTTAGATTCGTCAGGGCTTAACACTGAAGCTTTCTTT
- TRBJ1-5 TRBV10-1 - CASDFRMGHSNQPQHF TGCGCCAGCGACTTTAGAATGGGACATAGCAATCAGCCCCAGCATTTT
- TRBJ1-2 TRBV6-5 TRBD1 CASSSQGENYGYTF TGTGCCAGCAGTTCGCAGGGGGAAAACTATGGCTACACCTTC
- TRBJ1-1 TRBV4-3 - CASSLDGMELAFF TGCGCCAGCAGTCTAGACGGAATGGAGTTGGCTTTCTTT
- TRBJ2-3 TRBV10-2 TRBD2 CASSEPTGGFQRDTQYF TGCGCCAGCAGTGAGCCTACGGGGGGTTTCCAACGAGATACGCAGTATTTT
- TRBJ2-7 TRBV3-1/TRBV3-2 TRBD1 CASSQSDDRGGEQYF TGTGCCAGCAGCCAAAGTGACGACAGGGGAGGCGAGCAGTACTTC
once TRBJ1-4 TRBV2 - CASKGRTGSNEKLFF TGTGCCAGCAAGGGTAGGACGGGAAGTAATGAAAAACTGTTTTTT